This T cell receptor beta chain was captured in a study of control samples from healthy donors and cancer patients. This CDR3 region has 12 residues. Germline V gives CDR1 SGHRS, CDR2 YFSETQ. Trimming cost V 4 bases and J 2 bases, with 6 bases left between them. Profiled with immunoSEQ multiplex PCR; TCRdb holds only in-frame clones, not every one. The sample yields about 95,000 clones, around 85% seen once. The receptor was derived from a man aged 25 to 40 in good health. The sample taken for sequencing was blood. This chain joins TRBV5-1 and TRBJ2-5; D remains unclear. CDR3 in DNA: TGCGCCAGCAGCCGAAATCAAGAGACCCAGTACTTC. Translated: CASSRNQETQYF.